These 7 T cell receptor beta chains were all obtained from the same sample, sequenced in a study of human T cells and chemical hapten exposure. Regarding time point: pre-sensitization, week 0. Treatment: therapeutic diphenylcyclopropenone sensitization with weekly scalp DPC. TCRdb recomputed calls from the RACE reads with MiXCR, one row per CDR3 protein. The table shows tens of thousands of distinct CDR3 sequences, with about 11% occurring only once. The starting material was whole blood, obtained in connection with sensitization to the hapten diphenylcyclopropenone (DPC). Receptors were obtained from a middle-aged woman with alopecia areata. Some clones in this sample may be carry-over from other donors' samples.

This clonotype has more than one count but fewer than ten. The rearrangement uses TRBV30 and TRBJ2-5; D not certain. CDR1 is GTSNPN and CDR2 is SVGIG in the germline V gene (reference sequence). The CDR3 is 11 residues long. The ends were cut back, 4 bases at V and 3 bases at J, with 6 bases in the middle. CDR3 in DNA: TGTGCCTGGAAAGGGAAAGAGACCCAGTACTTC. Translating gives CAWKGKETQYF.

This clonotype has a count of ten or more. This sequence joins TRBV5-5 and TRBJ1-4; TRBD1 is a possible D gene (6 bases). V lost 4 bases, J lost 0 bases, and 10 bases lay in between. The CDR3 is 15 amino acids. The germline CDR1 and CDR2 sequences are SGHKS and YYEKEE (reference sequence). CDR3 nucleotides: TGTGCCAGCAGCATACAGGGAACAACTAATGAAAAACTGTTTTTT. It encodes CASSIQGTTNEKLFF.

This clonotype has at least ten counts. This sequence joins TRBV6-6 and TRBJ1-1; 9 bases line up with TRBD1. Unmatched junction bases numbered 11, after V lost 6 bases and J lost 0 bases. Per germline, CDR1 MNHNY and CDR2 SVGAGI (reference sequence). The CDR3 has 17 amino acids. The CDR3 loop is CASRSNVQGAMNTEAFF. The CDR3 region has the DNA TGTGCCAGCAGATCAAACGTACAGGGGGCCATGAACACTGAAGCTTTCTTT.

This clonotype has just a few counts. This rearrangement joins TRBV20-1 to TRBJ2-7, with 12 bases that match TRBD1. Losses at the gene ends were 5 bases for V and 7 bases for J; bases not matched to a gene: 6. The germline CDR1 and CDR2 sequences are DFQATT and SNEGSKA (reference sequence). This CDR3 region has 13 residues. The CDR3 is CSASGTGGKEQYF. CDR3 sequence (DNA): TGCAGTGCTTCCGGGACAGGGGGCAAGGAGCAGTACTTC.

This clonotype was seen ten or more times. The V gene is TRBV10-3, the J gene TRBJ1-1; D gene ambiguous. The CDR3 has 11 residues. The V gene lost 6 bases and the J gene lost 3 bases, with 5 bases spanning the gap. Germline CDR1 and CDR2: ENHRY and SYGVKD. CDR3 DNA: TGTGCCATCAGAGAGGACACTGAAGCTTTCTTT. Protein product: CAIREDTEAFF.

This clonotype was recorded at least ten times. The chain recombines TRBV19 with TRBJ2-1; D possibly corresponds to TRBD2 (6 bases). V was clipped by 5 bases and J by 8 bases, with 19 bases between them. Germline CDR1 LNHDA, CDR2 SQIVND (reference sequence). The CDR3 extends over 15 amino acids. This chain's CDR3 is CASSLGPGGLDEQFF. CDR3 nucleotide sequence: TGTGCCAGTAGTCTCGGCCCTGGAGGGCTGGATGAGCAGTTCTTC.

The CDR3 region has the DNA TGCAGCGCCCGGACGGGGGAGCAGCCCCAGCATTTT. This sequence encodes CSARTGEQPQHF. The rearrangement links TRBV29-1 to TRBJ1-5; the D gene is possibly TRBD1 (5 bases). This CDR3 has 12 residues. The ends were cut back, 7 bases at V and 7 bases at J, with 14 bases in the middle. The germline V gene has CDR1 SQVTM and CDR2 ANQGSEA. The variable domain in full, with the rest retrieved from reference TRBV29-1 and TRBJ1-5, is SAVISQKPSRDICQRGTSLTIQCQVDSQVTMMFWYRQQPGQSLTLIATANQGSEATYESGFVIDKFPISRPNLTFSTLTVSNMSPEDSSIYLCSARTGEQPQHFGDGTRLSIL.